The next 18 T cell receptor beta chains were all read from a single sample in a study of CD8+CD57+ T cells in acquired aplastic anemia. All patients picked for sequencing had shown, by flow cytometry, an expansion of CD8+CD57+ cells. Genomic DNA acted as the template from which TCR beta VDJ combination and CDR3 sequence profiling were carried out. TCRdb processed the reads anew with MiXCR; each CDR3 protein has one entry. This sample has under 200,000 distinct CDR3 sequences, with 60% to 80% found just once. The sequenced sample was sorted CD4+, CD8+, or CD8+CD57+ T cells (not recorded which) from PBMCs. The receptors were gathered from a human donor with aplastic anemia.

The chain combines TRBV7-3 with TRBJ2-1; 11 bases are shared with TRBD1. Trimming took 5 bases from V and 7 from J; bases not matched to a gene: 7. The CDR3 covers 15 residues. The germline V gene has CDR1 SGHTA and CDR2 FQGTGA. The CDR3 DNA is TGTGCCAGCAGCCCCGGACAGGGGGCGAGAAATGAGCAGTTCTTC. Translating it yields CASSPGQGARNEQFF.

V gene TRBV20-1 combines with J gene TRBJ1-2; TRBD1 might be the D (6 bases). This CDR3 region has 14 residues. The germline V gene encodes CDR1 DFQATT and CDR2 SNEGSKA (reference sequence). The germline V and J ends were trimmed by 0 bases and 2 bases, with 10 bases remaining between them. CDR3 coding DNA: TGCAGTGCTAGAGAAGGGGGGGGGAACTATGGCTACACCTTC. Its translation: CSAREGGGNYGYTF.

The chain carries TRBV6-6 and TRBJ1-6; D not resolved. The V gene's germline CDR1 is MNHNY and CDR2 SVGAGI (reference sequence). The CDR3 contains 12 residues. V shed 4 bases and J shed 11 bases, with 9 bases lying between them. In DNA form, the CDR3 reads TGTGCCAGCAGTTCCTTAGCCACACCCCTCCACTTT. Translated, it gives CASSSLATPLHF.

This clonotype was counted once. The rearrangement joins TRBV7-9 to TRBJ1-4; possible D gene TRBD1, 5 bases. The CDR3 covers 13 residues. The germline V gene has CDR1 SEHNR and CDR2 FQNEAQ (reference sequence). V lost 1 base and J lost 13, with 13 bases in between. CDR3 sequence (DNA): TGTGCCAGCAGCTTAGTTCCTCAGGGACCACTGTTTTTT. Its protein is CASSLVPQGPLFF.

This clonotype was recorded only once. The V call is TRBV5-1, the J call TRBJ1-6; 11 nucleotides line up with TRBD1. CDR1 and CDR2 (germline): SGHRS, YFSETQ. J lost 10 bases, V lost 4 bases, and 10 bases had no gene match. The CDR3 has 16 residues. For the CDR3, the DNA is TGCGCCAGCAGCAGTGGGACAGGGGGTGTAAAATCACCCCTCCACTTT. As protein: CASSSGTGGVKSPLHF.

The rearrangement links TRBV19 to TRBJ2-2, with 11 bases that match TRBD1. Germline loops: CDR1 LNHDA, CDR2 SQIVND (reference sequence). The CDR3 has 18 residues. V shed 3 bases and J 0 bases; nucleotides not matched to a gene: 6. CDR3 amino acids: CASSMEDRGPTNTGELFF. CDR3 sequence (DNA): TGTGCCAGTAGTATGGAGGACAGGGGGCCTACGAACACCGGGGAGCTGTTTTTT.

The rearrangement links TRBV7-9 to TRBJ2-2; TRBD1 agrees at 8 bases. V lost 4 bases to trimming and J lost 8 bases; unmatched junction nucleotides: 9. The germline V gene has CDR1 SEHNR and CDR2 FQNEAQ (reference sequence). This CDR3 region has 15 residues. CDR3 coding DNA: TGTGCCAGCAGCTCGCGACAGGGGCGAGGGGGGGAGCTGTTTTTT. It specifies CASSSRQGRGGELFF.

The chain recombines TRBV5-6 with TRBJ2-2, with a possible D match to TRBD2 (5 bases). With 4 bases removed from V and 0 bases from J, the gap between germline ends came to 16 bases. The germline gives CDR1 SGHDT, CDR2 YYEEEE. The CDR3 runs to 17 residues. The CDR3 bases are TGTGCCAGCAGCCCGAGCGGTGGGCAGCCGAACACCGGGGAGCTGTTTTTT. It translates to CASSPSGGQPNTGELFF.

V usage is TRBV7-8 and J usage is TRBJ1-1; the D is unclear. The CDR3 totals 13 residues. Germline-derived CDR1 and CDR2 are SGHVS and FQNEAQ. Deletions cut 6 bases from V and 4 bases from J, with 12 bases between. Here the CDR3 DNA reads TGTGCCAGCAGGTTGGAAGGGAGCACTGAAGCTTTCTTT. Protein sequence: CASRLEGSTEAFF.

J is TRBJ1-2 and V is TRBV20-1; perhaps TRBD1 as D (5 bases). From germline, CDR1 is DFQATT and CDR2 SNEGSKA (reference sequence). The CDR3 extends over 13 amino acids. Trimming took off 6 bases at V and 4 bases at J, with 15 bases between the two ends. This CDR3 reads CSARSRGIYGYTF. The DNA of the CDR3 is TGCAGTGCCCGGTCCCGGGGGATCTATGGCTACACCTTC.

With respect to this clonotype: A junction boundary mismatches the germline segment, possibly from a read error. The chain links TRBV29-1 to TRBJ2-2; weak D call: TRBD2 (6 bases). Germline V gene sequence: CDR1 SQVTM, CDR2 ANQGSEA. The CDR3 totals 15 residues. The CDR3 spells CGVQVGGAGPGELFF. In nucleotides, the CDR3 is TGCGGCGTTCAGGTGGGGGGTGCGGGTCCCGGGGAGCTGTTTTTT.

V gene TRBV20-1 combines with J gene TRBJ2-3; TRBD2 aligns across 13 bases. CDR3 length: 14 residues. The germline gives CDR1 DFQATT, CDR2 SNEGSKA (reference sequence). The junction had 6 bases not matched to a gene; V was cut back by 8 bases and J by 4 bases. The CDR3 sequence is CSPSTSGRPDTQYF. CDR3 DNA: TGCAGTCCGTCGACTAGCGGGAGGCCAGATACGCAGTATTTT.

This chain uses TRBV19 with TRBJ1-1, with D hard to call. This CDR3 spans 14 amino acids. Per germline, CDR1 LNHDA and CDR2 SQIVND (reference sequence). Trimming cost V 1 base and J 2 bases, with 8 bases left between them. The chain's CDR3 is CASSIASANTEAFF. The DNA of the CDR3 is TGTGCCAGTAGTATAGCTTCAGCAAACACTGAAGCTTTCTTT.

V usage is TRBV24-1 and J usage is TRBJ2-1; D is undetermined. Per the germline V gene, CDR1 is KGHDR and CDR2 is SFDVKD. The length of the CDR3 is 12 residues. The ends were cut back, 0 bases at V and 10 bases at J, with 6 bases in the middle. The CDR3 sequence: CATSDLGKEQFF. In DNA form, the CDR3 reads TGTGCCACCAGTGATTTGGGGAAGGAGCAGTTCTTC.

The CDR3 DNA is TGCAGCGTTGAACTGGGGAACACAGATACGCAGTATTTT. Translating gives CSVELGNTDTQYF. This chain uses TRBV29-1 with TRBJ2-3; D gene ambiguous. V was shortened by 2 bases and J by 2 bases, with 8 bases between the two germline ends. Germline CDR1 and CDR2: SQVTM and ANQGSEA. The CDR3 is made up of 13 amino acids.

The CDR3 nucleotides are TGTGCCAGCAGTGAAGGTGTAACGTGCATCTATGGCTACACCTTC. Amino acid sequence: CASSEGVTCIYGYTF. The chain recombines TRBV25-1 with TRBJ1-2, with no clear D. The germline CDR1 and CDR2 sequences are MGHDK and SYGVNS. The CDR3 spans 15 residues. V gave up 2 bases and J gave up 4 bases, with 14 bases separating them.

CDR3 protein: CASSSGGVNTEAFF. In DNA, the CDR3 is TGTGCCAGCAGTTCAGGGGGCGTGAACACTGAAGCTTTCTTT. The rearrangement links TRBV6-5 to TRBJ1-1, with 8 bases lining up with TRBD1. The germline V gene encodes CDR1 MNHEY and CDR2 SVGAGI. With V trimmed by 4 bases and J by 0 bases, 1 base remained unmatched. The CDR3 spans 14 residues.

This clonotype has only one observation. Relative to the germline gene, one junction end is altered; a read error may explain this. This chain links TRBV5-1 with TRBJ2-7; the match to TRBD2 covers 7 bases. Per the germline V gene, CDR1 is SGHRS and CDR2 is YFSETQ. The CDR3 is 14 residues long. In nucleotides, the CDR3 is TGTGCCAGCAGCCCCGGGACTACCTCCTACGAGCAGTACTTC. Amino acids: CASSPGTTSYEQYF.